Below are 20 T cell receptor beta chains sequenced from a single sample in a study of CD8 T cells in Susac syndrome. It was with random hexamers that 0.5 to 1 ug RNA was reverse transcribed. TCRdb reanalysed the immunoSEQ multiplex PCR reads using MiXCR and keeps one entry per CDR3 protein. Of some 170,000 distinct CDR3 sequences listed, around 94% are singletons. The sample comprised CD4+ T cells from PBMCs. Source of these receptors: a human donor with Susac syndrome.

This chain connects TRBV19 to TRBJ1-1; D might be TRBD1 (5 bases). Germline V CDR1 and CDR2: LNHDA, SQIVND (reference sequence). This CDR3 has 13 residues. Trimming took off 7 bases at V and 1 base at J, with 10 bases between the two ends. DNA for the CDR3: TGTGCCAGTACAGACCAGGGGAACACTGAAGCTTTCTTT. Translation: CASTDQGNTEAFF.

This chain connects TRBV6-5 to TRBJ2-5; D perhaps matches TRBD2 (5 bases). Germline CDR1 reads MNHEY; CDR2 reads SVGAGI. V was trimmed by 0 bases and J by 4 bases, leaving 12 bases between them. The CDR3 covers 15 residues. The CDR3 DNA reads as TGTGCCAGCAGTTACTCCACCGCCGGAGGAGAGACCCAGTACTTC. Protein sequence: CASSYSTAGGETQYF.

The chain joins TRBV3-1 to TRBJ2-7, with D perhaps TRBD2 (5 bases). The CDR3 consists of 12 residues. CDR1 and CDR2 from the germline V gene are LGHDT and YNNKEL (reference sequence). The V end lost 1 base, the J end lost 9 bases, and 10 bases lay between the germline ends. The CDR3 protein is CASSQGGVGQYF. In DNA form, the CDR3 reads TGTGCCAGCAGCCAAGGGGGAGTGGGGCAGTACTTC.

V usage is TRBV6-2 or TRBV6-3 and J usage is TRBJ2-1; D not certain. Germline-derived CDR1 and CDR2 are MNHEY and SVGEGT. The CDR3 consists of 13 residues. V was trimmed by 6 bases and J by 4 bases, leaving 10 bases between them. The CDR3 DNA is TGTGCCAGCAGCTACGATCGGTACAATGAGCAGTTCTTC. Translation: CASSYDRYNEQFF.

The CDR3 reads CAWSRKEGRSNTEAFF. CDR3 sequence (DNA): TGTGCCTGGAGTCGTAAAGAAGGGAGATCGAACACTGAAGCTTTCTTT. J is TRBJ1-1 and V is TRBV30; D is unresolved. Looked up from germline, CDR1 is GTSNPN and CDR2 is SVGIG (reference sequence). The germline V and J ends were trimmed by 2 bases and 1 base, with 17 bases remaining between them. The CDR3 runs 16 residues.

The chain joins TRBV2 to TRBJ2-7; 8 bases agree with TRBD1. CDR3 length: 14 amino acids. Germline assignment: CDR1 SNHLY and CDR2 FYNNEI. Trimming took 6 bases from V and 7 from J; bases not matched to a gene: 11. CDR3 in amino acids: CASSPDRGLEEQYF. As DNA, the CDR3 is TGTGCCAGCAGCCCTGACAGGGGATTGGAGGAGCAGTACTTC.

The CDR3 DNA reads as TGTGCCAGCAGCCCGGATAAAAGGACAGGGGGCGAGCAGTACTTC. This sequence encodes CASSPDKRTGGEQYF. V is TRBV5-4 and J is TRBJ2-7; 10 bases map to TRBD1. Germline V CDR1 and CDR2: SGHNT, YYREEE (reference sequence). V gave up 4 bases and J gave up 6 bases; unmatched junction bases: 10. This CDR3 region has 15 residues.

This chain joins TRBV5-1 and TRBJ2-3; perhaps TRBD2 as D (5 bases). Germline loops: CDR1 SGHRS, CDR2 YFSETQ. The CDR3 length is 15 residues. Trimming stripped 2 bases from V and 3 bases from J, with 13 bases between. The CDR3 nucleotides read TGCGCCAGCAGCTTAAGTCCTACGGGAACAGATACGCAGTATTTT. Its translation: CASSLSPTGTDTQYF.

The chain employs TRBV4-2 and TRBJ1-4; weak D call: TRBD1 (5 bases). The CDR3 is 15 amino acids. Germline V gene sequence: CDR1 LGHNA, CDR2 YNFKEQ. V dropped 0 bases and J dropped 3 bases, with 8 bases sitting between them. CDR3: CASSQDRASNEKLFF. The CDR3 bases are TGTGCCAGCAGCCAAGACAGGGCTTCTAATGAAAAACTGTTTTTT.

Written as DNA, the CDR3 is TGCAGCTCGGGGATAATCAATGAGCAGTTCTTC. It encodes CSSGIINEQFF. V gene TRBV20-1 combines with J gene TRBJ2-1; weak D call: TRBD2 (5 bases). Germline loops: CDR1 DFQATT, CDR2 SNEGSKA (reference sequence). This CDR3 contains 11 residues.

This chain joins TRBV6-1 and TRBJ2-3; D may correspond to TRBD1 or TRBD2 (6 bases each). CDR3 length: 14 amino acids. V was trimmed by 4 bases and J by 13 bases, leaving 21 bases between them. Germline CDR1 reads MNHNS; CDR2 reads SASEGT. CDR3 in amino acids: CASSVGWRDKGKYF. In DNA, the CDR3 is TGTGCCAGCAGTGTGGGCTGGAGGGACAAGGGGAAGTATTTT.

CDR3 sequence reads: CASSPPRDTQYF. The CDR3 DNA reads TGTGCCAGCAGTCCTCCGCGGGATACGCAGTATTTT. The genes are TRBV28 and TRBJ2-3; D unclear. CDR1 is MDHEN, CDR2 SYDVKM, per germline. The CDR3 sequence is 12 residues long. Trimming left V 5 bases short and J 6 bases short, with 9 bases between.

The V and J genes are TRBV14 and TRBJ1-1; D remains ambiguous. Trimming pared 3 bases from V and 0 bases from J, leaving 5 bases between. The CDR3 totals 13 residues. Germline lookup yields CDR1 SGHDN and CDR2 FVKESK. The CDR3 DNA follows: TGTGCCAGCAGCCAGTACATGAACACTGAAGCTTTCTTT. Its protein is CASSQYMNTEAFF.

V and J are TRBV2 and TRBJ2-2; D is unclear. Germline V gene data show CDR1 as SNHLY and CDR2 as FYNNEI. The CDR3 covers 14 residues. The V end was cut by 11 bases, the J end by 1 base, with 14 bases between. CDR3 nucleotide sequence: TGTGCCGGTCGATCTGGGCGGAACACCGGGGAGCTGTTTTTT. Translation gives CAGRSGRNTGELFF. Combining the CDR3 with reference TRBV2 and TRBJ2-2 gives the whole variable domain EPEVTQTPSHQVTQMGQEVILRCVPISNHLYFYWYRQILGQKVEFLVSFYNNEISEKSEIFDDQFSVERPDGSNFTLKIRSTKLEDSAMYFCAGRSGRNTGELFFGEGSRLTVL.

The chain uses TRBV3-1 and TRBJ2-7; 7 nucleotides align to TRBD2. The CDR3 runs to 15 residues. Germline V gene data show CDR1 as LGHDT and CDR2 as YNNKEL (reference sequence). V lost 4 bases to trimming and J lost 0 bases; unmatched junction nucleotides: 6. The CDR3 sequence: CASSPIAGFSYEQYF. CDR3 coding DNA: TGTGCCAGCAGCCCGATAGCGGGCTTCTCCTACGAGCAGTACTTC.

CDR3 residues: CASSHPWKGEYEQYF. The DNA of the CDR3 is TGTGCCAGCAGTCACCCCTGGAAGGGGGAATACGAGCAGTACTTC. The chain combines TRBV12-3 or TRBV12-4 with TRBJ2-7; tentatively, D is TRBD1 (6 bases). The V gene lost 5 bases and the J gene lost 4 bases, with 18 bases spanning the gap. The CDR3 length is 15 residues.

Here the CDR3 DNA reads TGCAGTGCTAACAAGGACAGGGGGCCGGGCACTGAAGCTTTCTTT. The encoded protein is CSANKDRGPGTEAFF. The chain carries TRBV20-1 and TRBJ1-1, with 11 bases that match TRBD1. Germline lookup yields CDR1 DFQATT and CDR2 SNEGSKA (reference sequence). This CDR3 spans 15 amino acids. Trimming took 4 bases from V and 4 from J; bases not matched to a gene: 8.

The chain couples TRBV29-1 to TRBJ2-6; TRBD2 might be the D (6 bases). Germline V gene sequence: CDR1 SQVTM, CDR2 ANQGSEA. This CDR3 comprises 16 residues. V lost 4 bases and J lost 2, with 15 bases in between. CDR3 coding DNA: TGCAGCGTTGTTGGTGGAGGGCTGGCTGGGGCCAACGTCCTGACTTTC. This gives the protein CSVVGGGLAGANVLTF.

The chain carries TRBV18 and TRBJ1-1; no reliable D call. Per germline, CDR1 KGHSH and CDR2 LQKENI. The CDR3 consists of 16 residues. The V and J ends lost 1 base and 0 bases respectively, with 12 bases between them. The CDR3 region has the DNA TGTGCCAGCTCACCACGTCGTCGGGAGATGAACACTGAAGCTTTCTTT. Translated, it gives CASSPRRREMNTEAFF. The complete variable domain, with remaining parts taken from reference TRBV18 and TRBJ1-1, reads NAGVMQNPRHLVRRRGQEARLRCSPMKGHSHVYWYRQLPEEGLKFMVYLQKENIIDESGMPKERFSAEFPKEGPSILRIQQVVRGDSAAYFCASSPRRREMNTEAFFGQGTRLTVV.

The chain recombines TRBV30 with TRBJ1-1; D gene unclear. The V gene lost 0 bases and the J gene lost 2 bases, with 10 bases spanning the gap. The CDR3 runs 14 residues. The germline gives CDR1 GTSNPN, CDR2 SVGIG (reference sequence). The CDR3: CAWSVLVGNTEAFF. The CDR3 DNA sequence: TGTGCCTGGAGTGTTTTGGTCGGCAACACTGAAGCTTTCTTT.